The 18 T cell receptor beta chains in this list originate from one sample, sequenced in a study of T-cell reconstitution after alpha-beta-depleted transplantation in children. TCRbeta library construction was performed incorporating unique molecular identifiers. TCRdb ran MiXCR on the PCR reads and lists one entry per CDR3 protein. Of about 980,000 distinct CDR3 sequences detected, about 26% appear once; the ten largest clones hold roughly 27%. Here the sequenced sample was PBMCs, mostly from graft donor cells, taken 360 days after TCRalphabeta/CD19-depleted stem cell transplant. Source of these receptors: a boy younger than two who had a stem cell transplant for SCID, so the T cells may come from the graft donor.

The chain employs TRBV20-1 and TRBJ1-5; D is ambiguous. The CDR3 totals 14 residues. V lost 5 bases and J 0 bases, leaving 11 bases between the germline ends. Germline V lookup: CDR1 DFQATT, CDR2 SNEGSKA (reference sequence). CDR3 in amino acids: CSAAPPASNQPQHF. CDR3 coding DNA: TGCAGTGCTGCCCCCCCAGCTAGCAATCAGCCCCAGCATTTT.

The V call is TRBV11-2, the J call TRBJ2-1, with D perhaps matching TRBD1 (6 bases). The V end was cut by 6 bases, the J end by 6 bases, with 12 bases between. The CDR3 is 13 residues long. CDR1 and CDR2 from the germline V gene are SGHAT and FQNNGV. The CDR3 loop is CASSPTGSNEQFF. Written as DNA, the CDR3 is TGTGCCAGCAGTCCCACAGGGTCCAATGAGCAGTTCTTC.

This clonotype was recorded many times. One junction end disagrees with the germline gene, perhaps due to a read error. The chain couples TRBV6-5 to TRBJ1-1; 8 nucleotides align to TRBD1. From germline, CDR1 is MNHEY and CDR2 SVGAGI. The CDR3 totals 13 residues. The CDR3 here is CASSYRGDTEAFF. In DNA form, the CDR3 reads TGCGCCAGCAGCTACAGGGGGGACACTGAAGCTTTCTTT.

This clonotype was counted only a few times. V gene TRBV15 combines with J gene TRBJ2-4; D is uncertain. With 2 bases removed from V and 3 bases from J, the gap between germline ends came to 14 bases. This CDR3 has 16 amino acids. Germline V gene sequence: CDR1 LNHNV, CDR2 YYDKDF (reference sequence). Written as DNA, the CDR3 is TGTGCCACCAGCAGAAAGAGCCCCCTCGGCAAAAACATTCAGTACTTC. Residues: CATSRKSPLGKNIQYF.

This chain joins TRBV4-2 and TRBJ1-2; 7 bases are shared with TRBD1. The CDR3 spans 14 residues. The V segment lost 1 base and the J segment 4 bases; nucleotides outside the gene matches: 3. From germline, CDR1 is LGHNA and CDR2 YNFKEQ. The CDR3 region has the DNA TGTGCCAGCAGCCAAGGCCGACAGGGCTATGGCTACACCTTC. Translated: CASSQGRQGYGYTF.

The genes are TRBV7-3 and TRBJ2-2; D perhaps matches TRBD1 (7 bases). With 5 bases removed from V and 6 bases from J, the gap between germline ends came to 16 bases. CDR3 length: 15 amino acids. Germline-derived CDR1 and CDR2 are SGHTA and FQGTGA. The CDR3 DNA follows: TGTGCCAGCAGCCCCAGGGGGGATGGGGCCGGGGAGCTGTTTTTT. It is translated as CASSPRGDGAGELFF. Using reference TRBV7-3 and TRBJ2-2 for the parts outside the CDR3, the full variable domain is GAGVSQTPSNKVTEKGKYVELRCDPISGHTALYWYRQSLGQGPEFLIYFQGTGAADDSGLPNDRFFAVRPEGSVSTLKIQRTERGDSAVYLCASSPRGDGAGELFFGEGSRLTVL.

This clonotype has ten or more counts. The chain uses TRBV27 and TRBJ2-7; D tentatively reads TRBD1 or TRBD2 (5 bases each). Germline V gives CDR1 MNHEY, CDR2 SMNVEV (reference sequence). This CDR3 has 14 amino acids. With 3 bases removed from V and 2 bases from J, the gap between germline ends came to 11 bases. The CDR3 protein is CASSLRGQTYEQYF. In DNA, the CDR3 is TGTGCCAGCAGTTTGAGGGGTCAAACCTACGAGCAGTACTTC.

The rearrangement uses TRBV20-1 and TRBJ2-7; the D is unclear. The CDR3 loop spans 13 amino acids. With 3 bases removed from V and 2 bases from J, the gap between germline ends came to 11 bases. Germline CDR1 reads DFQATT; CDR2 reads SNEGSKA (reference sequence). Here the CDR3 DNA reads TGCAGTGCTAGTCGGTACGCCACCTACGAGCAGTACTTC. Its protein is CSASRYATYEQYF.

CDR3 residues: CASSLAQTGTGANVLTF. The DNA of the CDR3 is TGCGCCAGCAGCTTGGCTCAGACAGGCACCGGGGCCAACGTCCTGACTTTC. The chain is built from TRBV5-1 and TRBJ2-6, with D possibly TRBD1 on 6 matching bases. The CDR3 is 17 amino acids. V lost 0 bases and J 4 bases, leaving 14 bases between the germline ends. Germline CDR1 reads SGHRS; CDR2 reads YFSETQ.

V is TRBV7-9 and J is TRBJ2-7; D unclear. Germline lookup yields CDR1 SEHNR and CDR2 FQNEAQ (reference sequence). Trimming cost V 4 bases and J 1 base, with 8 bases left between them. The CDR3 runs 13 residues. Here the CDR3 DNA reads TGTGCCAGCAGCTCGAGTTCGTCCTACGAGCAGTACTTC. This codes for CASSSSSSYEQYF.

The rearrangement uses TRBV20-1 and TRBJ2-5; D is ambiguous. This CDR3 contains 17 residues. V lost 0 bases, J lost 5 bases, and 22 bases lay in between. Per the germline V gene, CDR1 is DFQATT and CDR2 is SNEGSKA (reference sequence). The CDR3 DNA sequence: TGCAGTGCTAGAGACCCGACGATGAGACTTCCAAGGGAGACCCAGTACTTC. The encoded protein is CSARDPTMRLPRETQYF.

This chain uses TRBV20-1 with TRBJ2-7, with 7 bases lining up with TRBD2. The J segment lost 7 bases and the V segment lost 1 base, leaving 13 bases of the junction unmatched. The CDR3 runs 15 residues. CDR1 is DFQATT and CDR2 is SNEGSKA in the germline V gene (reference sequence). CDR3 nucleotide sequence: TGCAGTGCTAGAGTCGATCCTAGCGGTCCCAGGGAGCAGTACTTC. This sequence encodes CSARVDPSGPREQYF.

This sequence joins TRBV4-1 and TRBJ2-3; a weak D match, TRBD2 (7 bases). V lost 6 bases, J lost 2 bases, and 21 bases lay in between. Germline values: CDR1 MGHRA, CDR2 YSYEKL. This CDR3 is 17 amino acids long. The CDR3 spells CASRVVGGGGPTDTQYF. In DNA, the CDR3 is TGCGCCAGCAGAGTAGTCGGCGGGGGCGGTCCCACAGATACGCAGTATTTT.

J is TRBJ1-1 and V is TRBV12-3 or TRBV12-4; the match to TRBD1 covers 7 bases. The CDR3 covers 14 residues. Unmatched junction bases numbered 9, after V lost 6 bases and J lost 5 bases. The CDR3 nucleotides are TGTGCCAGCAGGCAGACAGGGAGGGAAACTGAAGCTTTCTTT. Encoded protein: CASRQTGRETEAFF.

The J gene is TRBJ2-4, the V gene TRBV2, with D hard to call. CDR3 size: 10 residues. Germline V gene lookup returns CDR1 SNHLY and CDR2 FYNNEI. Trimming took 10 bases from V and 5 from J, leaving 6 bases between them. The chain's CDR3 is CATGQNIQYF. As DNA, the CDR3 is TGTGCCACCGGTCAAAACATTCAGTACTTC. Using reference TRBV2 and TRBJ2-4 for the parts outside the CDR3, the full variable domain is EPEVTQTPSHQVTQMGQEVILRCVPISNHLYFYWYRQILGQKVEFLVSFYNNEISEKSEIFDDQFSVERPDGSNFTLKIRSTKLEDSAMYFCATGQNIQYFGAGTRLSVL.

CDR3 DNA: TGCGCGATCCGGGAGGCGAACACCGGGGAGCTGTTTTTT. It translates to CAIREANTGELFF. The gene calls are TRBV23-1 and TRBJ2-2, with 7 bases lining up with TRBD2. TRBV23-1 falls under the ORF class, with uncertain function. CDR3 size: 13 residues.

This chain joins TRBV11-2 and TRBJ2-2; D is unclear. This CDR3 region has 14 residues. CDR1 is SGHAT and CDR2 is FQNNGV in the germline V gene. Trimming shortened V by 3 bases and J by 1 base, and 6 bases separated the two germline ends. CDR3 residues: CASSFERNTGELFF. DNA of the CDR3: TGTGCCAGCAGCTTTGAGAGGAACACCGGGGAGCTGTTTTTT. Full variable domain (outside the CDR3, taken from reference TRBV11-2 and TRBJ2-2): EAGVAQSPRYKIIEKRQSVAFWCNPISGHATLYWYQQILGQGPKLLIQFQNNGVVDDSQLPKDRFSAERLKGVDSTLKIQPAKLEDSAVYLCASSFERNTGELFFGEGSRLTVL.

This clonotype was counted between two and nine times. V and J are TRBV2 and TRBJ1-3, with a possible D match to TRBD1 (5 bases). Germline CDR1 SNHLY, CDR2 FYNNEI. The CDR3 sequence is 12 residues long. The V gene lost 6 bases and the J gene lost 5 bases, with 8 bases spanning the gap. CDR3 sequence (DNA): TGTGCCAGCAGCGGGGCCAGAAACACCATATATTTT. Translation gives CASSGARNTIYF.